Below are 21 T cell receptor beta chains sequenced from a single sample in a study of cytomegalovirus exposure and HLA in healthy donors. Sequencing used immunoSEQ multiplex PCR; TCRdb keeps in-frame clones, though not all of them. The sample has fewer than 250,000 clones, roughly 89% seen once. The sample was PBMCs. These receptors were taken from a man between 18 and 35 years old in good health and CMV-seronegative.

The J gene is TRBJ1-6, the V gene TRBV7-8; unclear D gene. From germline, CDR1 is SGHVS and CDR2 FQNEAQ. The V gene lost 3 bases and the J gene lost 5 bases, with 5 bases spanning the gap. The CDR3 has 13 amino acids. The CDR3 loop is CASSFENNSPLHF. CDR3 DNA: TGTGCCAGCAGCTTTGAGAATAATTCACCCCTCCACTTT.

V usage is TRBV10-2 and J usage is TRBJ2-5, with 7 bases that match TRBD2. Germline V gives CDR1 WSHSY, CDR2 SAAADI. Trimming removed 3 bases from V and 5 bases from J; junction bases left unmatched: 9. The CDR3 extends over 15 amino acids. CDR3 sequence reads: CASSDRGERSETQYF. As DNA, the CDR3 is TGCGCCAGCAGTGACCGGGGGGAACGGTCGGAGACCCAGTACTTC.

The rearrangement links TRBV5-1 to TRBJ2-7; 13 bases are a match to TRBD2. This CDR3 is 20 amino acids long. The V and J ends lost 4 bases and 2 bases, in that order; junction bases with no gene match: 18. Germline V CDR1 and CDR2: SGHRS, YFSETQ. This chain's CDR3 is CASSPIGVTSGGENPYEQYF. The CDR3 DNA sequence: TGCGCCAGCAGCCCTATTGGGGTCACTAGCGGGGGGGAAAACCCCTACGAGCAGTACTTC.

The CDR3 DNA reads as TGTGCCAGCAGCTCTCGACAGGGTGGCTATAATTCACCCCTCCACTTT. Amino acid sequence: CASSSRQGGYNSPLHF. The chain couples TRBV7-2 to TRBJ1-6, with 7 positions matching TRBD1. CDR3 length: 16 residues. Germline CDR1 reads SGHTA; CDR2 reads FQGNSA. V trimming: 4 bases; J trimming: 3 bases; junction bases outside the gene matches: 6.

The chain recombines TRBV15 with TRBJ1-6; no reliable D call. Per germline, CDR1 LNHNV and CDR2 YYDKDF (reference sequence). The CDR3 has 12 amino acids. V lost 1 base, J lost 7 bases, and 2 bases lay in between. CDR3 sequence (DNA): TGTGCCACCAGCAGAGCGAATTCACCCCTCCACTTT. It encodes CATSRANSPLHF.

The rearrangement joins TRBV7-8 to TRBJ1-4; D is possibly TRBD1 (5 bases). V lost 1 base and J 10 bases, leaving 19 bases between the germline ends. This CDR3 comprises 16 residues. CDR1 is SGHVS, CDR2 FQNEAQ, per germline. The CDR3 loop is CASSLEGWGDGGKLFF. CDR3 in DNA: TGTGCCAGCAGCTTAGAGGGTTGGGGGGATGGGGGAAAACTGTTTTTT.

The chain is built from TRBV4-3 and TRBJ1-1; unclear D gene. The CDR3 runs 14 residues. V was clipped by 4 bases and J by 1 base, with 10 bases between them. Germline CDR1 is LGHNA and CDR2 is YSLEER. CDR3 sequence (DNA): TGCGCCAGCAGCCGCGGTTTCAGGAACACTGAAGCTTTCTTT. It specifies CASSRGFRNTEAFF.

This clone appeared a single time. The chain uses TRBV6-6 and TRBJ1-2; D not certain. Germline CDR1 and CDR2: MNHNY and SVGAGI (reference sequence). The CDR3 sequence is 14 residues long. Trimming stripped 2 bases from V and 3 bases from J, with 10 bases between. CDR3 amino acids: CASSYGTGYYGYTF. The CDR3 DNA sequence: TGTGCCAGCAGTTACGGAACGGGGTACTATGGCTACACCTTC.

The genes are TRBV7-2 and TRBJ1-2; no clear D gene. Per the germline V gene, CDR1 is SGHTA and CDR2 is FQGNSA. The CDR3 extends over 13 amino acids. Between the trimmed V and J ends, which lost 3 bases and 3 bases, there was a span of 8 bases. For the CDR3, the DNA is TGTGCCAGCAGCTTTGACACCTACTATGGCTACACCTTC. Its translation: CASSFDTYYGYTF.

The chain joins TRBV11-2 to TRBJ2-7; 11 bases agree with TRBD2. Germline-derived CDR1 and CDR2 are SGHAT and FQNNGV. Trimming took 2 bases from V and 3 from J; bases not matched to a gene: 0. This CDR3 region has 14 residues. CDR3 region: CASSLTSGGYEQYF. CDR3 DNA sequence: TGTGCCAGCAGCTTAACTAGCGGGGGCTACGAGCAGTACTTC.

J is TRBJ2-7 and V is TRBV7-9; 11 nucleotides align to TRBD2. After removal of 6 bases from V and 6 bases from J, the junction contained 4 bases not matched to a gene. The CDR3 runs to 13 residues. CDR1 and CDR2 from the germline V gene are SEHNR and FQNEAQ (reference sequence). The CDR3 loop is CASSRLAGGEQYF. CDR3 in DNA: TGTGCCAGCAGTCGCCTAGCGGGGGGCGAGCAGTACTTC.

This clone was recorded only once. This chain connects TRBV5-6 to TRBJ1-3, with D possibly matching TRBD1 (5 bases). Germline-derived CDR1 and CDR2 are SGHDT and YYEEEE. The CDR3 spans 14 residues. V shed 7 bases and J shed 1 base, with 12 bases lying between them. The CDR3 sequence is CASRGVGSGNTIYF. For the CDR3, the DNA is TGTGCCAGCCGGGGGGTAGGATCTGGAAACACCATATATTTT.

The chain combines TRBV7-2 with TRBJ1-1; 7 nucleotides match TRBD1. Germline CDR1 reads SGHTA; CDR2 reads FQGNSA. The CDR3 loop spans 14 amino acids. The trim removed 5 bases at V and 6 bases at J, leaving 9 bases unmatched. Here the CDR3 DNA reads TGTGCCAGCAGCCGGAATCGACAGGGAGCTGAAGCTTTCTTT. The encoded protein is CASSRNRQGAEAFF. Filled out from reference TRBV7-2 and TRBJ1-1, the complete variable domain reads GAGVSQSPSNKVTEKGKDVELRCDPISGHTALYWYRQSLGQGLEFLIYFQGNSAPDKSGLPSDRFSAERTGGSVSTLTIQRTQQEDSAVYLCASSRNRQGAEAFFGQGTRLTVV.

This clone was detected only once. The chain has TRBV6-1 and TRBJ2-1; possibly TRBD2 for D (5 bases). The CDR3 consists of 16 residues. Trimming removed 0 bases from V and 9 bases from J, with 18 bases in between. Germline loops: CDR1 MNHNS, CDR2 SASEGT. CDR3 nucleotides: TGTGCCAGCAGTGAAGCCCCGGCTAGCATAAGTAGTGAGCAGTTCTTC. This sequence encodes CASSEAPASISSEQFF.

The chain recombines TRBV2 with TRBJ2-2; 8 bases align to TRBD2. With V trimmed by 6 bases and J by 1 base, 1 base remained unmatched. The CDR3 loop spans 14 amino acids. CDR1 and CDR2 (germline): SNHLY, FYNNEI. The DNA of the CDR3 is TGTGCCAGCAGGGGACTAGTGAACACCGGGGAGCTGTTTTTT. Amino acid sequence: CASRGLVNTGELFF.

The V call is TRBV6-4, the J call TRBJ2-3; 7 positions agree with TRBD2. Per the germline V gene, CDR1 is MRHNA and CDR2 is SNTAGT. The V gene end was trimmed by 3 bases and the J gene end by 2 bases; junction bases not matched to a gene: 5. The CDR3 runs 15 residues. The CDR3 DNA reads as TGTGCCAGCAGTGAAGTCGGGGGGACCACAGATACGCAGTATTTT. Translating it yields CASSEVGGTTDTQYF.

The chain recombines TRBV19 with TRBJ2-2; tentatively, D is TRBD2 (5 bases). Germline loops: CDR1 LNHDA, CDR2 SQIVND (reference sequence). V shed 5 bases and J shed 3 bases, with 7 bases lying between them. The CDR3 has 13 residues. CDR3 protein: CASSDYYTGELFF. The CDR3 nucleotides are TGTGCCAGTAGTGACTACTACACCGGGGAGCTGTTTTTT.

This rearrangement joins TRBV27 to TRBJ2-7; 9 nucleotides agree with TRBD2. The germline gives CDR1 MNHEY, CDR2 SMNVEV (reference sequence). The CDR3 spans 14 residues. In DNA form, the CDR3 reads TGTGCTACCACTAGCGGGCTAAGCTCCTACGAGCAGTACTTC. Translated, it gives CATTSGLSSYEQYF.

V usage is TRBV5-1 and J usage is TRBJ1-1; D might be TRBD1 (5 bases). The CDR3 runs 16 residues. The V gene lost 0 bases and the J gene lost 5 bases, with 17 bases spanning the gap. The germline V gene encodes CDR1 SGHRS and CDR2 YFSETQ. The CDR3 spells CASSLAQTEAVTEAFF. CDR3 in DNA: TGCGCCAGCAGCTTGGCCCAGACAGAAGCCGTGACTGAAGCTTTCTTT.

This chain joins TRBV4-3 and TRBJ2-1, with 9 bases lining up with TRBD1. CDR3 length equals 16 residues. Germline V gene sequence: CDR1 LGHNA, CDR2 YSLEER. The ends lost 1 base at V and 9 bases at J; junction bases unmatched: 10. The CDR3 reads CASSQVWDREGIEQFF. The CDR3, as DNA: TGCGCCAGCAGCCAAGTTTGGGACAGGGAAGGGATTGAGCAGTTCTTC.

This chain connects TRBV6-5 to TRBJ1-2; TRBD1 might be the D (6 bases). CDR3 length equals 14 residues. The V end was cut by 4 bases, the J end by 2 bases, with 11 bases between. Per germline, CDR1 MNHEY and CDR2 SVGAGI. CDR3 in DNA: TGTGCCAGCAGTTCCAGGGGCTTGAACTATGGCTACACCTTC. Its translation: CASSSRGLNYGYTF.